The 30 T cell receptor beta chains below were found in one sample sequenced in a study of spatial heterogeneity in lung cancer. A single record per CDR3 protein comes from TCRdb applying MiXCR to the 5' RACE reads. The sample carries tens of thousands of distinct CDR3 sequences, about 5% recorded once. The time point denotes: sample taken at primary tumor resection. This sample comprised PBMCs, obtained at surgery. The source of these receptors is a male donor with early-stage non-small cell lung cancer.

This clonotype was observed a handful of times. The chain recombines TRBV6-5 with TRBJ1-1; 12 nucleotides align to TRBD1. Unmatched junction bases numbered 3, after V lost 6 bases and J lost 4 bases. The germline gives CDR1 MNHEY, CDR2 SVGAGI. This CDR3 is built from 14 residues. CDR3 amino acids: CASRGTGGLTEAFF. The CDR3 nucleotides are TGTGCCAGCAGGGGGACAGGGGGCCTCACTGAAGCTTTCTTT.

The rearrangement joins TRBV30 to TRBJ2-7; tentatively, D is TRBD1 or TRBD2 (5 bases each). CDR3 length: 11 amino acids. Trimming took 8 bases from V and 4 from J, leaving 12 bases between them. CDR1 is GTSNPN and CDR2 is SVGIG in the germline V gene (reference sequence). The CDR3 nucleotides read TGTGCCGCCGGGACGGCGTACGAGCAGTACTTC. Its translation is CAAGTAYEQYF.

This clonotype was counted ten times or more. The rearrangement links TRBV5-1 to TRBJ2-7, with 7 bases fitting TRBD1. Germline loops: CDR1 SGHRS, CDR2 YFSETQ. Germline trimming cut 4 bases from V and 2 bases from J; bases unmatched to any gene: 3. The CDR3 totals 13 residues. DNA of the CDR3: TGCGCCAGCAGCATAGACAGGGCCTACGAGCAGTACTTC. Residues: CASSIDRAYEQYF.

The table lists this clonotype with many counts. The chain has TRBV28 and TRBJ2-2; 11 positions agree with TRBD2. In germline, CDR1 is MDHEN, CDR2 SYDVKM. Trimming cost V 6 bases and J 4 bases; bases outside gene matches: 7. This CDR3 comprises 16 residues. The CDR3, as DNA: TGTGCCAGCAGCCCACCCGGACTAGCGGGCACCGGGGAGCTGTTTTTT. Translating gives CASSPPGLAGTGELFF. The complete variable domain, with remaining parts taken from reference TRBV28 and TRBJ2-2, reads DVKVTQSSRYLVKRTGEKVFLECVQDMDHENMFWYRQDPGLGLRLIYFSYDVKMKEKGDIPEGYSVSREKKERFSLILESASTNQTSMYLCASSPPGLAGTGELFFGEGSRLTVL.

The table lists this clonotype with many counts. In DNA, the CDR3 is TGTGCCAGCAGCACGGGACTAGCAGGCAATGAGCAGTTCTTC. This gives the protein CASSTGLAGNEQFF. The chain couples TRBV7-8 to TRBJ2-1; 9 bases are a match to TRBD2. CDR1 and CDR2 (germline): SGHVS, FQNEAQ. After removal of 5 bases from V and 6 bases from J, the junction contained 5 bases not matched to a gene. This CDR3 spans 14 amino acids. The full variable domain, its missing parts supplied by reference TRBV7-8 and TRBJ2-1, is GAGVSQSPRYKVAKRGQDVALRCDPISGHVSLFWYQQALGQGPEFLTYFQNEAQLDKSGLPSDRFFAERPEGSVSTLKIQRTQQEDSAVYLCASSTGLAGNEQFFGPGTRLTVL.

The V call is TRBV4-2, the J call TRBJ2-2, with TRBD2 matching 11 bases. Trimming at V came to 2 bases and at J to 0 bases, leaving 11 bases not matched to a gene. This CDR3 contains 20 residues. Per germline, CDR1 LGHNA and CDR2 YNFKEQ. The CDR3 loop is CASSQRRLAGTNPNTGELFF. The CDR3 bases are TGTGCCAGCAGCCAACGCCGACTAGCGGGAACGAATCCGAACACCGGGGAGCTGTTTTTT.

This clonotype was picked up many times. This chain links TRBV7-9 with TRBJ1-4; D uncertain. Germline loops: CDR1 SEHNR, CDR2 FQNEAQ (reference sequence). This CDR3 has 13 residues. Trimming stripped 1 base from V and 6 bases from J, with 6 bases between. The CDR3 bases are TGTGCCAGCAGCTTAGAAACGTATGAAAAACTGTTTTTT. This codes for CASSLETYEKLFF.

The chain carries TRBV5-1 and TRBJ2-1; 8 nucleotides agree with TRBD2. This CDR3 comprises 15 residues. V lost 4 bases, J lost 0 bases, and 3 bases stayed unmatched. Germline CDR1 reads SGHRS; CDR2 reads YFSETQ. The CDR3 DNA is TGCGCCAGCAGCACAAGCGGGGGCTCCTACAATGAGCAGTTCTTC. It specifies CASSTSGGSYNEQFF.

This clonotype has a count of ten or more. The rearrangement links TRBV5-1 to TRBJ2-2; TRBD2 might be the D (5 bases). Germline values: CDR1 SGHRS, CDR2 YFSETQ. Trimming cost V 0 bases and J 6 bases, with 15 bases left between them. The CDR3 extends over 16 amino acids. The CDR3 bases are TGCGCCAGCAGCTTGGCCATGGGAGTTTGGCCCGGGGAGCTGTTTTTT. It encodes CASSLAMGVWPGELFF.

In this sample, this clonotype is medium-sized. The genes are TRBV5-1 and TRBJ2-1; 10 nucleotides match TRBD2. In germline, CDR1 is SGHRS, CDR2 YFSETQ. The CDR3 covers 15 residues. V dropped 6 bases and J dropped 4; count of bases not matched to a gene: 7. The CDR3: CASNEEAGGYNEQFF. CDR3 coding DNA: TGCGCCAGCAATGAGGAAGCGGGAGGGTACAATGAGCAGTTCTTC.

This clonotype was recorded many times. The chain combines TRBV20-1 with TRBJ2-4, with 8 bases identical to TRBD2. V dropped 3 bases and J dropped 15; count of bases not matched to a gene: 10. Germline V gene lookup returns CDR1 DFQATT and CDR2 SNEGSKA (reference sequence). CDR3 length: 12 residues. The CDR3 bases are TGCAGTGCTAGTGTCACTAGCGGTCTCCGGTACTTC. It specifies CSASVTSGLRYF.

This clonotype occurred many times. The chain carries TRBV6-1 and TRBJ2-1, with unresolved D. V was trimmed by 7 bases and J by 6 bases, leaving 13 bases between them. The V gene's germline CDR1 is MNHNS and CDR2 SASEGT. The CDR3 is 13 amino acids. The CDR3 is CASIPRSRNEQFF. Written as DNA, the CDR3 is TGTGCCAGCATTCCCCGCTCCCGCAATGAGCAGTTCTTC.

This clonotype was seen at least ten times. The chain is built from TRBV5-1 and TRBJ2-2; 7 nucleotides align to TRBD1. This CDR3 region has 15 residues. J was trimmed by 6 bases and V by 5 bases; bases with no gene match: 10. Germline loops: CDR1 SGHRS, CDR2 YFSETQ. CDR3 sequence: CASRSAGGMAGELFF. The CDR3 DNA reads TGCGCCAGCAGGTCGGCAGGGGGTATGGCCGGGGAGCTGTTTTTT.

This clonotype was seen ten or more times. V is TRBV7-2 and J is TRBJ2-5, with 11 positions matching TRBD2. The germline gives CDR1 SGHTA, CDR2 FQGNSA. This CDR3 has 16 amino acids. The J segment lost 5 bases and the V segment lost 1 base, leaving 6 bases of the junction unmatched. The CDR3 DNA follows: TGTGCCAGCAGCTTAGGTACTAGCGGGAGAAGCGAGACCCAGTACTTC. It is translated as CASSLGTSGRSETQYF.

This clonotype was seen many times. The chain recombines TRBV18 with TRBJ2-1; D might be TRBD2 (6 bases). The CDR3 runs 16 residues. CDR1 is KGHSH, CDR2 LQKENI, per germline. V was pared by 3 bases and J by 9 bases, with 21 bases between. The CDR3 DNA reads as TGTGCCAGCTCACCGCCCGGGACTCGAAATGGTGGTGAGCAGTTCTTC. Protein sequence: CASSPPGTRNGGEQFF. The full variable domain, rest sourced from reference TRBV18 and TRBJ2-1, is NAGVMQNPRHLVRRRGQEARLRCSPMKGHSHVYWYRQLPEEGLKFMVYLQKENIIDESGMPKERFSAEFPKEGPSILRIQQVVRGDSAAYFCASSPPGTRNGGEQFFGPGTRLTVL.

This clonotype was counted many times. This chain links TRBV18 with TRBJ2-5; D is uncertain. Germline CDR1 reads KGHSH; CDR2 reads LQKENI. The CDR3 spans 13 residues. V was trimmed by 5 bases and J by 2 bases, leaving 9 bases between them. The CDR3 DNA sequence: TGTGCCAGCTCAACGACTCAACAAGAGACCCAGTACTTC. It encodes CASSTTQQETQYF.

V usage is TRBV30 and J usage is TRBJ2-2, with 7 bases that match TRBD2. CDR3 size: 16 residues. The V gene's germline CDR1 is GTSNPN and CDR2 SVGIG (reference sequence). V shed 1 base, J shed 5 bases, and the junction held 10 bases outside the gene matches. CDR3 protein: CAWSGTRTSATGELFF. The CDR3 DNA reads as TGTGCCTGGAGTGGAACACGCACTAGCGCAACCGGGGAGCTGTTTTTT.

This clonotype was counted many times. This chain links TRBV28 with TRBJ1-2, with unresolved D. Germline assignment: CDR1 MDHEN and CDR2 SYDVKM. V lost 6 bases and J 3 bases, leaving 5 bases between the germline ends. The CDR3 loop spans 11 amino acids. The DNA of the CDR3 is TGTGCCAGCAGCTCTTACTATGGCTACACCTTC. It encodes CASSSYYGYTF.

This clonotype came up many times. The V and J genes are TRBV7-9 and TRBJ2-1; D not certain. The CDR3 length is 11 residues. Germline V gene sequence: CDR1 SEHNR, CDR2 FQNEAQ (reference sequence). Deletions cut 3 bases from V and 8 bases from J, with 5 bases between. CDR3 sequence (DNA): TGTGCCAGCAGCTTTGGAGATGAGCAGTTCTTC. This sequence encodes CASSFGDEQFF.

Ten or more counts support this clonotype. The chain employs TRBV28 and TRBJ2-2; 10 bases are a match to TRBD2. In germline, CDR1 is MDHEN, CDR2 SYDVKM. The CDR3 runs to 15 residues. V lost 3 bases to trimming and J lost 5 bases; unmatched junction nucleotides: 3. As DNA, the CDR3 is TGTGCCAGCAGTTTTAGCGGGGGGATTACCGGGGAGCTGTTTTTT. The encoded protein is CASSFSGGITGELFF.

This clonotype has at least ten counts. This chain connects TRBV4-2 to TRBJ2-6; D assignment may be TRBD1 or TRBD2 (5 bases each). This CDR3 is built from 19 residues. Germline V lookup: CDR1 LGHNA, CDR2 YNFKEQ. Between the trimmed V and J ends, which lost 1 base and 0 bases, there was a span of 16 bases. The CDR3 sequence is CASSQVGTTINSGANVLTF. For the CDR3, the DNA is TGTGCCAGCAGCCAAGTCGGGACGACAATTAACTCTGGGGCCAACGTCCTGACTTTC.

As concerns this clonotype: The junction and the germline gene differ at one end; a read error may be behind it. V is TRBV7-3 and J is TRBJ1-6; D gene uncertain. Germline V lookup: CDR1 SGHTA, CDR2 FQGTGA. The CDR3 loop spans 13 amino acids. CDR3 in amino acids: CASSPHNNSSLHF. The CDR3 nucleotides read TGTGCCAGCAGCCCGCATAATAATTCATCCCTCCACTTT. The variable domain in full, with the rest retrieved from reference TRBV7-3 and TRBJ1-6, is GAGVSQTPSNKVTEKGKYVELRCDPISGHTALYWYRQSLGQGPEFLIYFQGTGAADDSGLPNDRFFAVRPEGSVSTLKIQRTERGDSAVYLCASSPHNNSSLHFGNGTRLTVT.

Many counts were recorded for this clonotype. The chain has TRBV5-4 and TRBJ1-1; 9 bases are shared with TRBD1. V lost 4 bases and J lost 5; bases outside the gene matches: 6. This CDR3 comprises 14 residues. Per the germline V gene, CDR1 is SGHNT and CDR2 is YYREEE (reference sequence). The CDR3, as DNA: TGTGCCAGCAGCCTGGACAGGGGCAGAACTGAAGCTTTCTTT. Protein product: CASSLDRGRTEAFF.

This clonotype was recorded many times. This rearrangement joins TRBV3-1 to TRBJ2-3, with 8 bases matching TRBD2. CDR1 and CDR2 (germline): LGHDT, YNNKEL (reference sequence). The ends lost 4 bases at V and 0 bases at J; junction bases unmatched: 3. The CDR3 runs to 15 residues. The CDR3 DNA follows: TGTGCCAGCAGCCCCACTAGCGGTAGCACAGATACGCAGTATTTT. Translation gives CASSPTSGSTDTQYF.

The sample holds a few counts of this clonotype. J is TRBJ2-3 and V is TRBV19; D unclear. Trimming shortened V by 6 bases and J by 1 base, and 8 bases separated the two germline ends. This CDR3 contains 13 residues. Germline V gives CDR1 LNHDA, CDR2 SQIVND (reference sequence). DNA of the CDR3: TGTGCCAGTAGACCAGGAGGCACAGATACGCAGTATTTT. Its translation is CASRPGGTDTQYF.

This clonotype was counted ten times or more. J is TRBJ1-6 and V is TRBV5-1; D possibly corresponds to TRBD1 (5 bases). The CDR3 consists of 14 residues. Looked up from germline, CDR1 is SGHRS and CDR2 is YFSETQ. V dropped 3 bases and J dropped 7 bases, with 11 bases sitting between them. CDR3 in amino acids: CASSSSGGNSPLHF. The DNA of the CDR3 is TGCGCCAGCAGCTCGTCGGGGGGGAATTCACCCCTCCACTTT. The full variable domain, with the rest looked up from reference TRBV5-1 and TRBJ1-6, is KAGVTQTPRYLIKTRGQQVTLSCSPISGHRSVSWYQQTPGQGLQFLFEYFSETQRNKGNFPGRFSGRQFSNSRSEMNVSTLELGDSALYLCASSSSGGNSPLHFGNGTRLTVT.

This clonotype occurred many times. The rearrangement joins TRBV7-2 to TRBJ1-4, with D unresolved. V was shortened by 3 bases and J by 8 bases, with 16 bases between the two germline ends. The CDR3 is 15 residues long. Germline CDR1 SGHTA, CDR2 FQGNSA. The CDR3 DNA sequence: TGTGCCAGCAGCTTTCGCGGCGGGTTAGAGGAAAAACTGTTTTTT. Translated, it gives CASSFRGGLEEKLFF. Supplemented by reference TRBV7-2 and TRBJ1-4, the full variable domain reads GAGVSQSPSNKVTEKGKDVELRCDPISGHTALYWYRQSLGQGLEFLIYFQGNSAPDKSGLPSDRFSAERTGGSVSTLTIQRTQQEDSAVYLCASSFRGGLEEKLFFGSGTQLSVL.

This clonotype was seen at least ten times. The chain has TRBV6-2 or TRBV6-3 and TRBJ2-5; D possibly corresponds to TRBD1 (6 bases). The length of the CDR3 is 14 residues. V dropped 5 bases and J dropped 9 bases, with 19 bases sitting between them. Germline V gives CDR1 MNHEY, CDR2 SVGEGT. The CDR3 sequence: CASSPGDPAAAQYF. The DNA for the CDR3 is TGTGCCAGCAGTCCAGGGGACCCAGCAGCGGCCCAGTACTTC.

Only a few counts were recorded for this clonotype. This chain uses TRBV25-1 with TRBJ2-7; TRBD1 aligns across 7 bases. The CDR3 runs 13 residues. CDR1 MGHDK and CDR2 SYGVNS come from the germline V gene. V lost 3 bases, J lost 5 bases, and 4 bases stayed unmatched. The CDR3 reads CASSDDRVHEQYF. CDR3 in DNA: TGTGCCAGCAGTGACGACAGGGTCCACGAGCAGTACTTC.

This clonotype was observed many times. The rearrangement uses TRBV20-1 and TRBJ2-7; D is uncertain. Germline values: CDR1 DFQATT, CDR2 SNEGSKA (reference sequence). The CDR3 spans 11 residues. V was clipped by 5 bases and J by 0 bases, with 5 bases between them. The CDR3 spells CSAPISYEQYF. The CDR3 coding sequence is TGCAGTGCTCCTATCTCCTACGAGCAGTACTTC.